These 27 T cell receptor beta chains share one sample of origin, sequenced in a study of blood T cell repertoires in COVID-19. Clones were read by immunoSEQ multiplex PCR, and TCRdb kept only the in-frame ones, dropping some. Counted here are a few hundred thousand clones, 75% to 85% occurring once; the ten biggest clones make up 7.4%. Material for sequencing was PBMCs or T cells enriched from blood (not recorded which). These receptors originate from a woman aged 40 to 50 with acute COVID-19.

The genes are TRBV14 and TRBJ1-4; D not certain. Germline lookup yields CDR1 SGHDN and CDR2 FVKESK. The CDR3 contains 16 residues. V was pared by 2 bases and J by 8 bases, with 18 bases between. CDR3 sequence reads: CASSQNGPGVGEKLFF. CDR3 in DNA: TGTGCCAGCAGCCAAAACGGGCCGGGAGTCGGGGAAAAACTGTTTTTT.

The table lists this clone with a few counts. J is TRBJ2-1 and V is TRBV9; a possible D gene is TRBD1 (6 bases). From germline, CDR1 is SGDLS and CDR2 YYNGEE. V lost 4 bases and J lost 5, with 16 bases in between. This CDR3 is 15 amino acids long. The CDR3 here is CASSTSGQGNNEQFF. For the CDR3, the DNA is TGTGCCAGCAGCACCTCTGGCCAGGGGAACAATGAGCAGTTCTTC.

The chain uses TRBV11-3 and TRBJ1-6; 9 bases agree with TRBD1. Germline values: CDR1 SGHNT, CDR2 YENEEA. Germline trimming cut 4 bases from V and 9 bases from J; bases unmatched to any gene: 7. This CDR3 has 15 residues. CDR3 sequence: CASSSATGGSSPLHF. Here the CDR3 DNA reads TGTGCCAGCAGCTCAGCTACAGGGGGCTCTTCACCCCTCCACTTT.

This sequence joins TRBV9 and TRBJ2-1; the D gene is possibly TRBD2 (7 bases). The V gene lost 3 bases and the J gene lost 2 bases, with 15 bases spanning the gap. CDR1 and CDR2 from the germline V gene are SGDLS and YYNGEE. The CDR3 covers 16 residues. CDR3 region: CASSAPYGGPYNEQFF. CDR3 nucleotide sequence: TGTGCCAGCAGCGCCCCCTACGGGGGGCCCTACAATGAGCAGTTCTTC.

The rearrangement uses TRBV11-2 and TRBJ2-3, with TRBD2 as a possible D gene (5 bases). The ends were cut back, 5 bases at V and 2 bases at J, with 17 bases in the middle. CDR1 is SGHAT and CDR2 is FQNNGV in the germline V gene. This CDR3 comprises 16 residues. The CDR3 is CASSPGVSGLTDTQYF. The CDR3 DNA reads as TGTGCCAGCAGCCCCGGGGTCTCCGGCCTCACAGATACGCAGTATTTT.

This clone was picked up a small number of times. This chain links TRBV2 with TRBJ2-7; D possibly corresponds to TRBD2 (5 bases). CDR1 and CDR2 (germline): SNHLY, FYNNEI. Trimming stripped 4 bases from V and 4 bases from J, with 5 bases between. CDR3 length equals 11 residues. The CDR3 is CASSGGYEQYF. The CDR3 DNA is TGTGCCAGCAGTGGAGGGTACGAGCAGTACTTC.

This sequence joins TRBV28 and TRBJ2-7; a weak D match, TRBD2 (6 bases). The CDR3 is 14 residues long. Germline CDR1 reads MDHEN; CDR2 reads SYDVKM. Trimming pared 2 bases from V and 7 bases from J, leaving 15 bases between. CDR3 DNA sequence: TGTGCCAGCAGTTTAAGTTCGGGAGTTGGTGAGCAGTACTTC. This translates into CASSLSSGVGEQYF. Together with reference TRBV28 and TRBJ2-7, the CDR3 gives the full variable domain: DVKVTQSSRYLVKRTGEKVFLECVQDMDHENMFWYRQDPGLGLRLIYFSYDVKMKEKGDIPEGYSVSREKKERFSLILESASTNQTSMYLCASSLSSGVGEQYFGPGTRLTVT.

The rearrangement joins TRBV11-3 to TRBJ2-2; weak D call: TRBD2 (7 bases). Trimming took off 5 bases at V and 4 bases at J, with 14 bases between the two ends. The CDR3 spans 15 residues. Germline-derived CDR1 and CDR2 are SGHNT and YENEEA. The CDR3 is CASSLIGGGTGELFF. Here the CDR3 DNA reads TGTGCCAGCAGCCTTATAGGGGGGGGCACCGGGGAGCTGTTTTTT.

The gene calls are TRBV4-1 and TRBJ2-2; the D is unclear. The germline V gene has CDR1 MGHRA and CDR2 YSYEKL. The CDR3 length is 13 residues. V was pared by 1 base and J by 8 bases, with 8 bases between. The CDR3 DNA follows: TGCGCCAGCAGCCAAGGACATAGGGGGGAGCTGTTTTTT. It is translated as CASSQGHRGELFF.

This chain links TRBV19 with TRBJ2-5; D possibly corresponds to TRBD1 (5 bases). V lost 5 bases and J lost 0, with 16 bases in between. This CDR3 comprises 16 residues. Per germline, CDR1 LNHDA and CDR2 SQIVND (reference sequence). The CDR3 reads CASSEERQIYQETQYF. DNA of the CDR3: TGTGCCAGTAGTGAAGAACGACAGATTTACCAAGAGACCCAGTACTTC.

The gene calls are TRBV27 and TRBJ1-1; maybe TRBD1 (6 bases). V was cut by 6 bases and J by 4 bases, with 18 bases left in between. This CDR3 region has 15 residues. Per germline, CDR1 MNHEY and CDR2 SMNVEV (reference sequence). CDR3 nucleotide sequence: TGTGCCAGCAGACCAGCGGGGGGCCGGGGCACTGAAGCTTTCTTT. Its protein is CASRPAGGRGTEAFF.

This clone turned up a few times. The gene calls are TRBV6-5 and TRBJ1-3; 9 nucleotides line up with TRBD1. Germline V gene lookup returns CDR1 MNHEY and CDR2 SVGAGI. J gave up 1 base and V 6 bases, and 4 bases lay outside the gene matches. This CDR3 spans 15 amino acids. The CDR3 reads CASRTDRGSGNTIYF. The CDR3 region has the DNA TGTGCCAGCAGGACGGACAGGGGATCTGGAAACACCATATATTTT.

The genes are TRBV28 and TRBJ1-5; 9 positions match TRBD1. The V segment lost 9 bases and the J segment 6 bases; nucleotides outside the gene matches: 6. The CDR3 length is 13 residues. Looked up from germline, CDR1 is MDHEN and CDR2 is SYDVKM. DNA of the CDR3: TGTGCCAGTCACAGGGGGCCCCCTCAGCCCCAGCATTTT. Translating gives CASHRGPPQPQHF.

V usage is TRBV29-1 and J usage is TRBJ1-4, with D tentatively TRBD1 (6 bases). The CDR3 length is 13 residues. CDR1 SQVTM and CDR2 ANQGSEA come from the germline V gene. Trimming took off 3 bases at V and 13 bases at J, with 18 bases between the two ends. The CDR3 protein is CSVDRQGLGLLFF. CDR3 nucleotides: TGCAGCGTTGATCGTCAGGGGCTAGGATTACTGTTTTTT.

The gene calls are TRBV5-1 and TRBJ2-2; unclear D gene. Trimming stripped 5 bases from V and 0 bases from J, with 11 bases between. Germline-derived CDR1 and CDR2 are SGHRS and YFSETQ. The length of the CDR3 is 15 residues. The CDR3 nucleotides are TGCGCCAGCAGGACACACCCGACGAACACCGGGGAGCTGTTTTTT. Translated, it gives CASRTHPTNTGELFF.

This sequence joins TRBV7-3 and TRBJ1-1; TRBD1 aligns across 8 bases. Germline V lookup: CDR1 SGHTA, CDR2 FQGTGA. The CDR3 extends over 16 amino acids. V lost 5 bases, J lost 1 base, and 9 bases stayed unmatched. The CDR3 nucleotides are TGTGCCAGCAGCCGACCTGGACAGGGAGGGAACACTGAAGCTTTCTTT. Encoded protein: CASSRPGQGGNTEAFF.

CDR3 DNA: TGTGCCAGCAGCTTACGGGACAGGGGGCGTTACAATCAGCCCCAGCATTTT. This sequence encodes CASSLRDRGRYNQPQHF. The V call is TRBV5-4, the J call TRBJ1-5; TRBD1 aligns across 12 bases. Losses at the gene ends were 2 bases for V and 3 bases for J; bases not matched to a gene: 6. CDR3 length equals 17 residues. The germline gives CDR1 SGHNT, CDR2 YYREEE (reference sequence).

The CDR3 sequence is CASSLLAGEVGELFF. The CDR3 DNA reads as TGTGCCAGCAGCTTACTAGCGGGAGAGGTCGGGGAGCTGTTTTTT. The gene calls are TRBV7-2 and TRBJ2-2, with TRBD2 matching over 10 bases. The V segment lost 2 bases and the J segment 7 bases; nucleotides outside the gene matches: 4. CDR1 and CDR2 (germline): SGHTA, FQGNSA. The CDR3 extends over 15 amino acids.

The J gene is TRBJ1-1, the V gene TRBV10-3; D remains unclear. This CDR3 spans 15 amino acids. V was shortened by 0 bases and J by 3 bases, with 11 bases between the two germline ends. The germline V gene has CDR1 ENHRY and CDR2 SYGVKD. The CDR3 DNA sequence: TGTGCCATCAGTGAGTCGAGACTCAACCACACTGAAGCTTTCTTT. This translates into CAISESRLNHTEAFF.

The chain recombines TRBV6-5 with TRBJ2-7; the D gene is possibly TRBD2 (6 bases). The germline V and J ends were trimmed by 2 bases and 7 bases, with 15 bases remaining between them. Germline CDR1 and CDR2: MNHEY and SVGAGI. There are 14 residues in the CDR3. The CDR3 is CASSYLEGYGEQYF. The DNA for the CDR3 is TGTGCCAGCAGTTACCTGGAGGGCTATGGAGAGCAGTACTTC.

CDR3 bases: TGTGCCAGCAGTATACAGGGGCCTGACTATGGCTACACCTTC. Encoded protein: CASSIQGPDYGYTF. The chain recombines TRBV28 with TRBJ1-2, with 7 bases lining up with TRBD1. Germline loops: CDR1 MDHEN, CDR2 SYDVKM. The V gene end was trimmed by 5 bases and the J gene end by 3 bases; junction bases not matched to a gene: 6. The CDR3 runs 14 residues.

The rearrangement links TRBV12-5 to TRBJ2-1, with 8 nucleotides matching TRBD2. The CDR3 covers 17 residues. Per germline, CDR1 LGHNT and CDR2 FRNRAP. Losses at the gene ends were 1 base for V and 5 bases for J; bases not matched to a gene: 10. Here the CDR3 reads CASGLGLTGGFHNEQFF. Here the CDR3 DNA reads TGTGCTAGTGGTTTGGGCCTGACGGGGGGGTTCCACAATGAGCAGTTCTTC.

This rearrangement joins TRBV14 to TRBJ1-2, with D uncertain. The CDR3 is made up of 18 amino acids. V lost 1 base to trimming and J lost 4 bases, with 22 bases between them. Germline assignment: CDR1 SGHDN and CDR2 FVKESK. CDR3 in DNA: TGTGCCAGCAGCCAAGCCTGGGGTTTGCGGAGGGATGGCTATGGCTACACCTTC. Translating it yields CASSQAWGLRRDGYGYTF.

This clone was observed a few times. J is TRBJ1-2 and V is TRBV5-1; D call uncertain. In germline, CDR1 is SGHRS, CDR2 YFSETQ. The CDR3 length is 13 residues. V shed 4 bases and J shed 1 base, with 8 bases lying between them. In DNA form, the CDR3 reads TGCGCCAGCAGCGTAAGCCTTAACTATGGCTACACCTTC. As protein: CASSVSLNYGYTF.

CDR3: CASSLRPGANYGYTF. CDR3 DNA: TGTGCCAGCAGTTTAAGGCCCGGAGCTAACTATGGCTACACCTTC. This chain connects TRBV28 to TRBJ1-2; D uncertain. Germline V lookup: CDR1 MDHEN, CDR2 SYDVKM. Deletions cut 2 bases from V and 0 bases from J, with 10 bases between. The CDR3 runs to 15 residues.

V gene TRBV10-3 combines with J gene TRBJ1-1, with TRBD1 identical over 10 bases. Looked up from germline, CDR1 is ENHRY and CDR2 is SYGVKD. V dropped 6 bases and J dropped 1; count of bases not matched to a gene: 5. The length of the CDR3 is 15 residues. DNA for the CDR3: TGTGCCATCAGAGGGACAGGGGAGGCGAACACTGAAGCTTTCTTT. As protein: CAIRGTGEANTEAFF.

CDR3: CASSLPAPGQGGCTF. Here the CDR3 DNA reads TGTGCCAGCAGTTTACCGGCCCCGGGACAGGGTGGATGCACCTTC. This sequence joins TRBV28 and TRBJ1-2; the match to TRBD1 covers 9 bases. This CDR3 has 15 amino acids. CDR1 is MDHEN, CDR2 SYDVKM, per germline. V lost 2 bases and J lost 13; bases outside the gene matches: 14.